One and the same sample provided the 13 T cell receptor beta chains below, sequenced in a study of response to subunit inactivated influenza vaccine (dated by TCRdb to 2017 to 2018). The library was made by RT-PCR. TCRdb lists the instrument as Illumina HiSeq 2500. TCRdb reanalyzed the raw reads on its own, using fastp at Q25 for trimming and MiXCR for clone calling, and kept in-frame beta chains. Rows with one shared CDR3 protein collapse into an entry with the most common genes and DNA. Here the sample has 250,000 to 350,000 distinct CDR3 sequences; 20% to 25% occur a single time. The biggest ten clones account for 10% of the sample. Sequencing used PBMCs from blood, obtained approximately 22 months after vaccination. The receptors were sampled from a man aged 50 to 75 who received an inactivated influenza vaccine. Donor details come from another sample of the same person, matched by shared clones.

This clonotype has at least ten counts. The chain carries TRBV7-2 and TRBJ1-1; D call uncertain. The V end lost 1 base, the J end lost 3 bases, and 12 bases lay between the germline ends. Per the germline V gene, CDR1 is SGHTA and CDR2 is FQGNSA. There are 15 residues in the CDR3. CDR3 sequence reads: CASSLVVNAYTEAFF. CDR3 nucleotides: TGTGCCAGCAGCTTAGTCGTGAACGCCTACACTGAAGCTTTCTTT.

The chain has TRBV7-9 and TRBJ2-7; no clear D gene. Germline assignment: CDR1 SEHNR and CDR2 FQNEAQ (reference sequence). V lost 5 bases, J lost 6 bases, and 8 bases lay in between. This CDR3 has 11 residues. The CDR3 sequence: CASSDAVEQYF. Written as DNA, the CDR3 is TGTGCCAGCAGCGATGCGGTCGAGCAGTACTTC.

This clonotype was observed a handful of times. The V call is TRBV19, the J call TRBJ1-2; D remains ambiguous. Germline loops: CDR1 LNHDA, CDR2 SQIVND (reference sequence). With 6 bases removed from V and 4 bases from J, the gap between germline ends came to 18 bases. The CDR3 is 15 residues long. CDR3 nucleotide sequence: TGTGCCAGTAGCTTGTCCCCTACCGAGGGCTATGGCTACACCTTC. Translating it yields CASSLSPTEGYGYTF.

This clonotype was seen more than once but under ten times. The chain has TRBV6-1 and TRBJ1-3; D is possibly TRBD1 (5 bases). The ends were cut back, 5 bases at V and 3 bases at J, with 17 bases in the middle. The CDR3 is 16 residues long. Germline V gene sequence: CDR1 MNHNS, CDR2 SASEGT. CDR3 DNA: TGTGCCAGCAGTCGATTTAACCGGGACTTTGGAAACACCATATATTTT. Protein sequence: CASSRFNRDFGNTIYF.

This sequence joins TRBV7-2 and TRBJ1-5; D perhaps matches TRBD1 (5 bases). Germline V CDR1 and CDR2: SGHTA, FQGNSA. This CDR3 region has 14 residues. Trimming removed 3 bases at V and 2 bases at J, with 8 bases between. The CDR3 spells CASSFGHRNQPQHF. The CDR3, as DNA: TGTGCCAGCAGCTTTGGACACCGCAATCAGCCCCAGCATTTT.

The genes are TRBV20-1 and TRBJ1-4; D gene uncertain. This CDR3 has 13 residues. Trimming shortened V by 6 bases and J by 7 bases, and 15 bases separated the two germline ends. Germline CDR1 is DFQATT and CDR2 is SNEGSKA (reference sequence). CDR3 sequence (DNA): TGCAGTGCCCGAGCGGGTATCGGTGAAAAACTGTTTTTT. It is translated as CSARAGIGEKLFF.

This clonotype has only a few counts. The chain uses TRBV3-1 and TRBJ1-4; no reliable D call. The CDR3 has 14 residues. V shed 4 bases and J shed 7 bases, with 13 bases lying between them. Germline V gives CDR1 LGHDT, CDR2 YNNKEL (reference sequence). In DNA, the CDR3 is TGTGCCAGCAGCCCGCGTGGAAGTGGTGAAAAACTGTTTTTT. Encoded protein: CASSPRGSGEKLFF.

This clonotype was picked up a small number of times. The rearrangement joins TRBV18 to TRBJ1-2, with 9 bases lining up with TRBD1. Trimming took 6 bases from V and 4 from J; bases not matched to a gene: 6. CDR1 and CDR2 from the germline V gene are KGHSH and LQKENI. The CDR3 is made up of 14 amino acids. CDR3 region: CASSPGQGVYGYTF. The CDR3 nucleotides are TGTGCCAGCTCGCCGGGACAGGGAGTCTATGGCTACACCTTC. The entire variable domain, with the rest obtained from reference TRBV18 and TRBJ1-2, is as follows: NAGVMQNPRHLVRRRGQEARLRCSPMKGHSHVYWYRQLPEEGLKFMVYLQKENIIDESGMPKERFSAEFPKEGPSILRIQQVVRGDSAAYFCASSPGQGVYGYTFGSGTRLTVV.

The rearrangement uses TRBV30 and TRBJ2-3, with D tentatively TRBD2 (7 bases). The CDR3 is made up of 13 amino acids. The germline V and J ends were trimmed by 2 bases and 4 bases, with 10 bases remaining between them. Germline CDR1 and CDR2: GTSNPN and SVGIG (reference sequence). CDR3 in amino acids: CAWSRGGPDTQYF. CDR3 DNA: TGTGCCTGGAGTAGGGGGGGACCAGATACGCAGTATTTT. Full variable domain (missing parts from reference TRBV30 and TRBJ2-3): SQTIHQWPATLVQPVGSPLSLECTVEGTSNPNLYWYRQAAGRGLQLLFYSVGIGQISSEVPQNLSASRPQDRQFILSSKKLLLSDSGFYLCAWSRGGPDTQYFGPGTRLTVL.

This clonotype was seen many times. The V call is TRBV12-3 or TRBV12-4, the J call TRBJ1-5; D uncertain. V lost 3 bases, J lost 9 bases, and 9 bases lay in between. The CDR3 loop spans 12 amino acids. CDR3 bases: TGTGCCAGCAGTTTTCGAACGGGGCCCCAGCATTTT. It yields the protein CASSFRTGPQHF.

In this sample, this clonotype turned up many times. The CDR3 region is CASSLAGTGGEKLFF. The CDR3 nucleotides are TGCGCCAGCAGCTTGGCTGGCACAGGGGGAGAAAAACTGTTTTTT. The J gene is TRBJ1-4, the V gene TRBV5-1; 8 nucleotides match TRBD1. This CDR3 region has 15 residues. Per germline, CDR1 SGHRS and CDR2 YFSETQ. The V segment lost 0 bases and the J segment 8 bases; nucleotides outside the gene matches: 6.

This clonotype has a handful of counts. The CDR3 loop is CASSLRVKAGEQYF. The CDR3 DNA is TGTGCCAGCAGCTTGCGGGTAAAGGCGGGCGAGCAGTACTTC. The chain couples TRBV5-8 to TRBJ2-7, with D possibly TRBD2 on 5 matching bases. CDR3 length equals 14 residues. The V gene lost 1 base and the J gene lost 6 bases, with 14 bases spanning the gap. Germline V gives CDR1 SGHTS, CDR2 YDEGEE.

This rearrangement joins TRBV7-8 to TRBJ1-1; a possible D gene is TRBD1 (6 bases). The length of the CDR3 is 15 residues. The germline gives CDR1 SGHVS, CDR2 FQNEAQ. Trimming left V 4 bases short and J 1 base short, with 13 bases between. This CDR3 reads CASSSRGWRNTEAFF. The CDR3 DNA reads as TGTGCCAGCAGCTCCAGGGGTTGGAGGAACACTGAAGCTTTCTTT.